This TCR beta chain came from a study of CD8 T cells in ankylosing spondylitis. This CDR3 region has 13 residues. Trimming cost V 5 bases and J 0 bases, with 7 bases left between them. Germline CDR1 is KGHDR and CDR2 is SFDVKD. TCRdb analysed the 5' RACE reads with MiXCR anew, one entry per CDR3 protein. In the table there are some 200,000 distinct CDR3 sequences, 7.3% of which are singletons. This clonotype was detected a few times. Its antigen is as yet unknown. Study-level findings and limits: The authors reported significant enrichment of disease-linked clones in matched ankylosing spondylitis synovial fluid. Earlier work had already found some motif variants in reactive arthritis synovial fluid and blood. Typical of ankylosing spondylitis blood, it appeared, was a TCR beta motif of about eight highly homologous variants.

The receptor's source is a male donor with ankylosing spondylitis. The V call is TRBV24-1, the J call TRBJ2-7; D gene ambiguous. Sequencing input: blood, either unsorted or a sorted T cell fraction (not recorded which). Written as DNA, the CDR3 is TGTGCCACCAGTGCCAAGTACTCCTACGAGCAGTACTTC. This encodes CATSAKYSYEQYF.